In this sample, the clone carrying this TCR beta chain turned up once. This sample is part of a study of T cell changes during pregnancy in multiple sclerosis. CDR1 is SEHNR and CDR2 is FQNEAQ in the germline V gene (reference sequence). V lost 2 bases and J 6 bases, leaving 16 bases between the germline ends. The CDR3 has 16 amino acids. Sequenced by immunoSEQ multiplex PCR; TCRdb stores in-frame clones only, minus some. The data contain fewer than 80,000 clones, approximately 95% of them singletons. The source is a female donor with multiple sclerosis, enrolled in a pregnancy study. The rearrangement links TRBV7-9 to TRBJ2-2; a possible D gene is TRBD2 (5 bases). The material sequenced was CD4+ T cells from peripheral blood mononuclear cells, taken after pregnancy. CDR3 in DNA: TGTGCCAGCAGCTTAAGAATTACTGGGAGCGCCGGGGAGCTGTTTTTT. This gives the protein CASSLRITGSAGELFF.